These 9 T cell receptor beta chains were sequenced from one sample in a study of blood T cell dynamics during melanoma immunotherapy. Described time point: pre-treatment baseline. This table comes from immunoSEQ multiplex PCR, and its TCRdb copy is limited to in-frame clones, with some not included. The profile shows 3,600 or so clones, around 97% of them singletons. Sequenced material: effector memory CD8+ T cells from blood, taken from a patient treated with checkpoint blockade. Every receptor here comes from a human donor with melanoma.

This CDR3 is CASSPGGDYEQYF. CDR3 DNA sequence: TGTGCCAGCAGCCCCGGCGGGGATTACGAGCAGTACTTC. The genes are TRBV11-2 and TRBJ2-7; possibly TRBD2 for D (6 bases). Germline CDR1 reads SGHAT; CDR2 reads FQNNGV. V gave up 5 bases and J gave up 4 bases, with 12 bases separating them. This CDR3 comprises 13 residues.

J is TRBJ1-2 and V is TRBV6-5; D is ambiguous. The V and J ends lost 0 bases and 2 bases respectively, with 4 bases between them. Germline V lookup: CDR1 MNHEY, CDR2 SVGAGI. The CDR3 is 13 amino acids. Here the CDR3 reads CASSYSTNYGYTF. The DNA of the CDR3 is TGTGCCAGCAGTTACTCGACCAACTATGGCTACACCTTC.

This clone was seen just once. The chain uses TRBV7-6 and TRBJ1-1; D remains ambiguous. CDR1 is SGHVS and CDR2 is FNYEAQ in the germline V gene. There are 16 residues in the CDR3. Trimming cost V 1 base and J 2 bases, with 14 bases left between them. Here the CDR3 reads CASSLGPPGSNTEAFF. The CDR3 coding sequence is TGTGCCAGCAGCTTAGGCCCCCCGGGATCAAACACTGAAGCTTTCTTT.

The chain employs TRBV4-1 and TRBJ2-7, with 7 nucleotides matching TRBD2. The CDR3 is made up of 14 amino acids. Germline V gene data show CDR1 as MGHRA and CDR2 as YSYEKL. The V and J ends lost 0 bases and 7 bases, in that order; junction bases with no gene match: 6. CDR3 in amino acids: CASSQESVGGEQYF. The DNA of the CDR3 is TGCGCCAGCAGCCAAGAGTCAGTGGGGGGGGAGCAGTACTTC.

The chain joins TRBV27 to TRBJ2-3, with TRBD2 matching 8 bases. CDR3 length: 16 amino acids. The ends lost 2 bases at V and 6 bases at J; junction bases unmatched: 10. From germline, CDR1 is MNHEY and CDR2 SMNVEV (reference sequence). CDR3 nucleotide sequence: TGTGCCAGCAGTTTACGGGCAGCGGGAGAATACGATACGCAGTATTTT. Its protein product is CASSLRAAGEYDTQYF.

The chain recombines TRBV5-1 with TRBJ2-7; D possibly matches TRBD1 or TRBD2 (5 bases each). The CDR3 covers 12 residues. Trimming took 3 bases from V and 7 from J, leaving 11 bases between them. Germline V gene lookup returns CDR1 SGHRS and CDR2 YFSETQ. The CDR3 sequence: CASSWGSNEQYF. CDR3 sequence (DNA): TGCGCCAGCAGCTGGGGGTCAAATGAGCAGTACTTC. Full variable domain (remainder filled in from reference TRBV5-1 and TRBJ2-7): KAGVTQTPRYLIKTRGQQVTLSCSPISGHRSVSWYQQTPGQGLQFLFEYFSETQRNKGNFPGRFSGRQFSNSRSEMNVSTLELGDSALYLCASSWGSNEQYFGPGTRLTVT.

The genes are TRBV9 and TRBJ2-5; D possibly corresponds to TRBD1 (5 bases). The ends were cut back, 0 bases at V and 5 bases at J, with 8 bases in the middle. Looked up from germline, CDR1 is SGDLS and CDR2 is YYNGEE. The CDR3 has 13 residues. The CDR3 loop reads CASSVGGMETQYF. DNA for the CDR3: TGTGCCAGCAGCGTAGGGGGCATGGAGACCCAGTACTTC.

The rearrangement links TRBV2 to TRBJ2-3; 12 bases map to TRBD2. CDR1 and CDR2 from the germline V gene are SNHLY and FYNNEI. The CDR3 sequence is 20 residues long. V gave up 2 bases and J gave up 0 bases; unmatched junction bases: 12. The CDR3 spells CASSESGLAGGGTSTDTQYF. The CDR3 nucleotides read TGTGCCAGCAGTGAATCCGGCCTAGCGGGAGGGGGTACTAGCACAGATACGCAGTATTTT.

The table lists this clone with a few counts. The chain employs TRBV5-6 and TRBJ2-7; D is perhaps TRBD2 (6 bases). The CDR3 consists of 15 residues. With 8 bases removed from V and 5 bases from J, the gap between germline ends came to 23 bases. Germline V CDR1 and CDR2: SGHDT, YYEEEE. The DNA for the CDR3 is TGTGCCAGTTCCGCCCTAGGGAGCGGGTCCCACGAGCAGTACTTC. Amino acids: CASSALGSGSHEQYF.